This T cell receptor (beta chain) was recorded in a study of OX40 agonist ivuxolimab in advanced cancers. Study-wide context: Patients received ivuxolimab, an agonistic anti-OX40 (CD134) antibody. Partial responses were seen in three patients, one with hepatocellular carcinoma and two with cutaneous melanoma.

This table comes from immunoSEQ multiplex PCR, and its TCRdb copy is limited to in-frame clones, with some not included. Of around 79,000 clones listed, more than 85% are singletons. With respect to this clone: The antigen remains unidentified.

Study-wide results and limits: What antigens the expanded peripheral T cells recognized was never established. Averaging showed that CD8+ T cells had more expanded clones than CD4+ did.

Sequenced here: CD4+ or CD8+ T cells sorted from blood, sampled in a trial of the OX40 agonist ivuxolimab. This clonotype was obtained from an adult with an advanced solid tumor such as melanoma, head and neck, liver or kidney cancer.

The CDR3 DNA reads TGTGCCAGCAGCCCCGCGCCCTCCCCGAGCTCCTACGAGCAGTACTTC. Translating it yields CASSPAPSPSSYEQYF. The rearrangement joins TRBV5-4 to TRBJ2-7; D remains unclear. The CDR3 loop spans 16 amino acids. The V end was cut by 4 bases, the J end by 0 bases, with 17 bases between. Germline values: CDR1 SGHNT, CDR2 YYREEE (reference sequence). Full variable domain (outside the CDR3, taken from reference TRBV5-4 and TRBJ2-7): ETGVTQSPTHLIKTRGQQVTLRCSSQSGHNTVSWYQQALGQGPQFIFQYYREEENGRGNFPPRFSGLQFPNYSSELNVNALELDDSALYLCASSPAPSPSSYEQYFGPGTRLTVT.